These 19 T cell receptor beta chains originate from one sample sequenced in a study of shared clonotypes between healthy human individuals. TCRdb keeps only in-frame clones here, not all; method: immunoSEQ multiplex PCR. The repertoire holds around 980,000 clones, 75% to 85% seen once, with more than 0.55% in the top ten. The material sequenced was memory CD4+ T cells from PBMCs. Subset: CD45RA-negative fraction. Receptor source: a young man in good health. Some clones in this sample may be carry-over from other donors' samples.

This clone has ten or more counts. The chain is built from TRBV10-3 and TRBJ1-6; D call uncertain. V dropped 7 bases and J dropped 3 bases, with 7 bases sitting between them. Germline CDR1 is ENHRY and CDR2 is SYGVKD. The CDR3 extends over 13 amino acids. Written as DNA, the CDR3 is TGTGCCATCAAGGTCGACTATAATTCACCCCTCCACTTT. This sequence encodes CAIKVDYNSPLHF.

The rearrangement joins TRBV19 to TRBJ1-2; 9 bases are a match to TRBD1. The CDR3 contains 15 residues. In germline, CDR1 is LNHDA, CDR2 SQIVND (reference sequence). The V gene end was trimmed by 6 bases and the J gene end by 4 bases; junction bases not matched to a gene: 9. The CDR3 spells CASSQGTGLLYGYTF. Written as DNA, the CDR3 is TGTGCCAGTAGCCAAGGGACAGGGCTACTCTATGGCTACACCTTC.

In its sample, this clone was seen many times. V usage is TRBV28 and J usage is TRBJ1-5, with D perhaps matching TRBD1 (6 bases). V was cut by 6 bases and J by 9 bases, with 24 bases left in between. The CDR3 sequence is 16 residues long. Per the germline V gene, CDR1 is MDHEN and CDR2 is SYDVKM. The CDR3 DNA reads TGTGCCAGCAGCCCTCTGGGACACCTACATATCAGGCCCCAGCATTTT. This translates into CASSPLGHLHIRPQHF.

Note on this clone: It is likely a read error: a sequence one base away is far more abundant. This CDR3 is also generated by other DNA sequences in the sample. The chain carries TRBV6-1 and TRBJ1-4; no clear D gene. Germline V lookup: CDR1 MNHNS, CDR2 SASEGT. The CDR3 length is 13 residues. Trimming removed 7 bases at V and 8 bases at J, with 14 bases between. This CDR3 is CASIDPGDEKLFF. For the CDR3, the DNA is TGTGCCAGCATAGACCCCGGCGACGAAAAACTGTTTTTT.

The chain employs TRBV6-5 and TRBJ1-5, with a possible D match to TRBD1 (6 bases). V lost 2 bases and J lost 7, with 12 bases in between. The V gene's germline CDR1 is MNHEY and CDR2 SVGAGI. The CDR3 consists of 14 residues. CDR3 residues: CASSYRVGQQPQHF. The CDR3, as DNA: TGTGCCAGCAGTTACCGCGTAGGACAGCAGCCCCAGCATTTT.

This clone occurred a few times. The chain couples TRBV30 to TRBJ2-3, with D perhaps given as TRBD1 or TRBD2 (5 bases each). This CDR3 spans 16 amino acids. V was pared by 5 bases and J by 2 bases, with 20 bases between. Germline values: CDR1 GTSNPN, CDR2 SVGIG (reference sequence). The CDR3 DNA reads TGTGCCTGGTCCCCCGGGGTAGGGGCCCTCACAGATACGCAGTATTTT. It translates to CAWSPGVGALTDTQYF. The whole variable domain, remainder taken from reference TRBV30 and TRBJ2-3, is SQTIHQWPATLVQPVGSPLSLECTVEGTSNPNLYWYRQAAGRGLQLLFYSVGIGQISSEVPQNLSASRPQDRQFILSSKKLLLSDSGFYLCAWSPGVGALTDTQYFGPGTRLTVL.

The chain recombines TRBV7-9 with TRBJ1-4; D unclear. Trimming pared 2 bases from V and 3 bases from J, leaving 10 bases between. Germline-derived CDR1 and CDR2 are SEHNR and FQNEAQ (reference sequence). CDR3 size: 15 residues. CDR3 in DNA: TGTGCCAGCAGCTTATCCGGTGCAGCTAATGAAAAACTGTTTTTT. Amino acids: CASSLSGAANEKLFF.

This clone was found a few times. The chain has TRBV28 and TRBJ1-1; TRBD1 matches at 7 bases. Germline values: CDR1 MDHEN, CDR2 SYDVKM. The CDR3 is made up of 12 amino acids. V shed 10 bases and J 2 bases; nucleotides not matched to a gene: 4. CDR3 residues: CATGTANTEAFF. The CDR3, as DNA: TGTGCCACTGGGACAGCTAACACTGAAGCTTTCTTT.

This rearrangement joins TRBV28 to TRBJ2-7; TRBD2 matches 7 bases. The CDR3 extends over 17 amino acids. In germline, CDR1 is MDHEN, CDR2 SYDVKM. The J segment lost 6 bases and the V segment lost 5 bases, leaving 19 bases of the junction unmatched. For the CDR3, the DNA is TGTGCCAGCAGTGGGAGGGGTGGTACGGGGCCGCTCGGCGAGCAGTACTTC. The encoded protein is CASSGRGGTGPLGEQYF.

The V gene is TRBV6-5, the J gene TRBJ2-1; TRBD2 might be the D (6 bases). The CDR3 is 14 residues long. CDR1 and CDR2 (germline): MNHEY, SVGAGI. V lost 4 bases and J 3 bases, leaving 10 bases between the germline ends. CDR3 DNA: TGTGCCAGCAGTTCCCTAGCGAGCTACAATGAGCAGTTCTTC. Its translation is CASSSLASYNEQFF.

V is TRBV14 and J is TRBJ2-1; 7 positions match TRBD2. CDR3 size: 15 residues. In germline, CDR1 is SGHDN, CDR2 FVKESK. The V and J ends lost 4 bases and 8 bases, in that order; junction bases with no gene match: 11. CDR3 in amino acids: CASSRTGRELYEQFF. CDR3 sequence (DNA): TGTGCCAGCAGCCGTACGGGGCGGGAGCTATATGAGCAGTTCTTC.

V gene TRBV5-1 combines with J gene TRBJ1-1, with D unclear. The germline V gene has CDR1 SGHRS and CDR2 YFSETQ. This CDR3 comprises 13 residues. V was pared by 8 bases and J by 2 bases, with 13 bases between. In nucleotides, the CDR3 is TGCGCCAGTAGACTGACGGATAACACTGAAGCTTTCTTT. Its protein product is CASRLTDNTEAFF. Complete variable domain (other parts from reference TRBV5-1 and TRBJ1-1): KAGVTQTPRYLIKTRGQQVTLSCSPISGHRSVSWYQQTPGQGLQFLFEYFSETQRNKGNFPGRFSGRQFSNSRSEMNVSTLELGDSALYLCASRLTDNTEAFFGQGTRLTVV.

The chain is built from TRBV15 and TRBJ2-3; TRBD2 is a possible D gene (5 bases). The CDR3 consists of 13 residues. V was clipped by 4 bases and J by 3 bases, with 8 bases between them. Germline lookup yields CDR1 LNHNV and CDR2 YYDKDF (reference sequence). The CDR3 region is CATSIPGTDTQYF. The CDR3 DNA reads as TGTGCCACCAGCATTCCGGGGACAGATACGCAGTATTTT.

This rearrangement joins TRBV2 to TRBJ1-4; D remains ambiguous. V lost 6 bases and J lost 0, with 11 bases in between. This CDR3 region has 15 residues. Germline-derived CDR1 and CDR2 are SNHLY and FYNNEI. The DNA of the CDR3 is TGTGCCAGCAGCCGATCCGGAGCAACTAATGAAAAACTGTTTTTT. This encodes CASSRSGATNEKLFF.

Concerning this clone: This likely reflects a read error, since a far larger clone is one base away. The sample contains more than one DNA sequence encoding this CDR3. This sequence joins TRBV30 and TRBJ2-7, with D perhaps matching TRBD2 (6 bases). The CDR3 contains 15 residues. The germline gives CDR1 GTSNPN, CDR2 SVGIG (reference sequence). Trimming removed 1 base at V and 3 bases at J, with 16 bases between. In DNA form, the CDR3 reads TGTGCCTGGAGTGGAGGCTCCGGGACTTACTACGAGCAGTACTTC. Protein sequence: CAWSGGSGTYYEQYF.

This chain joins TRBV5-1 and TRBJ2-7; D possibly corresponds to TRBD2 (7 bases). Germline V CDR1 and CDR2: SGHRS, YFSETQ. Trimming shortened V by 5 bases and J by 3 bases, and 18 bases separated the two germline ends. CDR3 length: 15 residues. CDR3 nucleotides: TGCGCCAGCAGAGGTCGGCGGGGGCCGGGCTACGAGCAGTACTTC. Amino acid sequence: CASRGRRGPGYEQYF. Drawing the rest from reference TRBV5-1 and TRBJ2-7, the complete variable domain is KAGVTQTPRYLIKTRGQQVTLSCSPISGHRSVSWYQQTPGQGLQFLFEYFSETQRNKGNFPGRFSGRQFSNSRSEMNVSTLELGDSALYLCASRGRRGPGYEQYFGPGTRLTVT.

The CDR3: CASSLETGPSGEQYF. The CDR3 coding sequence is TGTGCCAGCAGCTTGGAGACGGGACCATCCGGCGAGCAGTACTTC. The chain uses TRBV5-6 and TRBJ2-7; D is possibly TRBD1 or TRBD2 (5 bases each). The CDR3 is made up of 15 amino acids. Germline assignment: CDR1 SGHDT and CDR2 YYEEEE. V was clipped by 0 bases and J by 6 bases, with 16 bases between them.

CDR3 protein: CASRQGSYGGYTF. The CDR3 coding sequence is TGTGCCAGCAGACAGGGGAGTTACGGGGGCTACACCTTC. The chain joins TRBV6-5 to TRBJ1-2, with 7 bases aligning to TRBD1. Trimming at V came to 6 bases and at J to 8 bases, leaving 9 bases not matched to a gene. The CDR3 extends over 13 amino acids. Germline V gives CDR1 MNHEY, CDR2 SVGAGI.

Details on this clone: This CDR3 is also generated by other DNA sequences in the sample. This chain links TRBV30 with TRBJ2-2, with TRBD1 matching over 11 bases. Germline-derived CDR1 and CDR2 are GTSNPN and SVGIG (reference sequence). After removal of 0 bases from V and 6 bases from J, the junction contained 3 bases not matched to a gene. The CDR3 has 15 residues. CDR3 loop: CAWSVLGQGAGELFF. The CDR3 nucleotides are TGTGCCTGGAGTGTGCTGGGACAGGGGGCCGGGGAGCTGTTTTTT.